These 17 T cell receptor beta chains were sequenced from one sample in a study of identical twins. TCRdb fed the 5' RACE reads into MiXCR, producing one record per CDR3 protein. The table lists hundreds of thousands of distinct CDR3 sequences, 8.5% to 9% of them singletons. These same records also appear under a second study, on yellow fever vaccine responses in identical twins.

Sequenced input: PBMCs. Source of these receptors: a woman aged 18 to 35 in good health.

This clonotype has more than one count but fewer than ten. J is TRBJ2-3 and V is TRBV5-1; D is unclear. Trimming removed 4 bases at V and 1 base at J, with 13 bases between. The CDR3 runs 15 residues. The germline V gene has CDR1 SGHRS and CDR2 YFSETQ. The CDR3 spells CASSHDRRGTDTQYF. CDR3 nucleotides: TGCGCCAGCAGCCATGACCGAAGGGGCACAGATACGCAGTATTTT.

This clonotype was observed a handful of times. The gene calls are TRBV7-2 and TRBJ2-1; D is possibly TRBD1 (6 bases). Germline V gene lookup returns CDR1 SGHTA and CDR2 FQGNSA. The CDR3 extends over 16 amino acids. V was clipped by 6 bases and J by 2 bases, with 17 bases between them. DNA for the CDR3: TGTGCCAGCAGAGATCGCGGTCAGGGGCCCTACAATGAGCAGTTCTTC. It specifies CASRDRGQGPYNEQFF.

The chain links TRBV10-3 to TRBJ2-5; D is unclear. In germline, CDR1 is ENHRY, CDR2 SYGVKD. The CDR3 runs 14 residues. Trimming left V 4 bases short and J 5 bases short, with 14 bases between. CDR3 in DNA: TGTGCCATCAGTGGAAGAGATTCTGGGGAGACCCAGTACTTC. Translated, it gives CAISGRDSGETQYF.

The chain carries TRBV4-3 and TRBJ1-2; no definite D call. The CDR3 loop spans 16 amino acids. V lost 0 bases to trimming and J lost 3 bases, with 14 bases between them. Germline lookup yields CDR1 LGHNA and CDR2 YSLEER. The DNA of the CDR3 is TGCGCCAGCAGCCAAGAATCAGAACAGCCCTACTATGGCTACACCTTC. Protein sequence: CASSQESEQPYYGYTF.

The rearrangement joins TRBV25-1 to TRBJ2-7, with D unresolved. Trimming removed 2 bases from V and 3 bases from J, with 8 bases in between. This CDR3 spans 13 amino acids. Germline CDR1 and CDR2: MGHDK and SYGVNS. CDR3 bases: TGTGCCAGCAGTGAAACGGCTTACTACGAGCAGTACTTC. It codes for CASSETAYYEQYF.

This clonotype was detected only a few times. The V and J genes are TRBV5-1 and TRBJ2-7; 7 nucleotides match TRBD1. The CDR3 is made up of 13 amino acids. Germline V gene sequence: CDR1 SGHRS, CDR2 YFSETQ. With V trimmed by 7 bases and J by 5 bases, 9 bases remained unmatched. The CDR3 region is CASRKIGTDEQYF. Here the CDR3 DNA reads TGCGCCAGCCGGAAAATCGGGACAGACGAGCAGTACTTC.

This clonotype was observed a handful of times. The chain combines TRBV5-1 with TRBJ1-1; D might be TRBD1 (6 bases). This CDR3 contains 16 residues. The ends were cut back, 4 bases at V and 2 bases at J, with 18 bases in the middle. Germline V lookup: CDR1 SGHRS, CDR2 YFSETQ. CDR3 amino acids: CASSRALRGSNTEAFF. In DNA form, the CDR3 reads TGCGCCAGCAGCCGGGCCTTAAGGGGGTCAAACACTGAAGCTTTCTTT.

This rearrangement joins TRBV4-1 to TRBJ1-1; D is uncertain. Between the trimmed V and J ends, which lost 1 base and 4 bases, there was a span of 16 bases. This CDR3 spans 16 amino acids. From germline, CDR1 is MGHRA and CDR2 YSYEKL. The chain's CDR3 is CASSQVVTSGVTEAFF. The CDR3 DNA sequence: TGCGCCAGCAGCCAAGTAGTGACGAGTGGGGTCACTGAAGCTTTCTTT.

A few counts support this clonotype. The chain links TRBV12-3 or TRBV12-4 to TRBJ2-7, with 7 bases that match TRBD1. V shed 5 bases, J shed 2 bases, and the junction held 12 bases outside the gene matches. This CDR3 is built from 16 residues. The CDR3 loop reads CASSPDTGARTYEQYF. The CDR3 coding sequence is TGTGCCAGCAGTCCGGATACAGGGGCGAGAACCTACGAGCAGTACTTC.

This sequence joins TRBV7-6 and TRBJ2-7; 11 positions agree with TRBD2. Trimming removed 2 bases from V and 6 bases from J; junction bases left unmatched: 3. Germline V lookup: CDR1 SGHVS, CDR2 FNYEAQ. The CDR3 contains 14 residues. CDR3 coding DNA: TGTGCCAGCAGCTTATCACTAGCGGGAGCCGAGCAGTACTTC. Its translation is CASSLSLAGAEQYF.

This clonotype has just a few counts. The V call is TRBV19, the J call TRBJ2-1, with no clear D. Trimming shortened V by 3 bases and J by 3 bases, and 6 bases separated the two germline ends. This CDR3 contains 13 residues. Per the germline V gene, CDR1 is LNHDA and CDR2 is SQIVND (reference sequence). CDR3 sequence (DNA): TGTGCCAGTAGTATCTTTCGCTACAATGAGCAGTTCTTC. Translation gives CASSIFRYNEQFF.

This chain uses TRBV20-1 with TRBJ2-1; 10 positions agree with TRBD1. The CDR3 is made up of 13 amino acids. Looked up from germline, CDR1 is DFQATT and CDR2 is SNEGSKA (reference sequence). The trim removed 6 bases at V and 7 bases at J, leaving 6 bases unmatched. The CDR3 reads CSAEGQGRNEQFF. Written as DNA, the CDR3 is TGCAGTGCAGAGGGACAGGGGAGGAATGAGCAGTTCTTC.

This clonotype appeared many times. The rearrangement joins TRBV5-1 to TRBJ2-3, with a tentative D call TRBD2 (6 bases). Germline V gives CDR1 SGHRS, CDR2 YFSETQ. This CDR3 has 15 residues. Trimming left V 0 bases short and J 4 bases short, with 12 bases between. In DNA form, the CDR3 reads TGCGCCAGCAGCTTGGTGGGGACTGGGGCAGATACGCAGTATTTT. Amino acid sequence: CASSLVGTGADTQYF. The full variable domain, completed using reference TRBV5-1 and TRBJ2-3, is KAGVTQTPRYLIKTRGQQVTLSCSPISGHRSVSWYQQTPGQGLQFLFEYFSETQRNKGNFPGRFSGRQFSNSRSEMNVSTLELGDSALYLCASSLVGTGADTQYFGPGTRLTVL.

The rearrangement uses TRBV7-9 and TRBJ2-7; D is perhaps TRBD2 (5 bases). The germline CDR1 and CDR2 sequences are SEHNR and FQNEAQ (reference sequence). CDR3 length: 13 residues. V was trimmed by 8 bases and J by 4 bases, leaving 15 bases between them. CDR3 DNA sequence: TGTGCCAGCGGCTCGGGAAAGGCTTACGAGCAGTACTTC. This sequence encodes CASGSGKAYEQYF.

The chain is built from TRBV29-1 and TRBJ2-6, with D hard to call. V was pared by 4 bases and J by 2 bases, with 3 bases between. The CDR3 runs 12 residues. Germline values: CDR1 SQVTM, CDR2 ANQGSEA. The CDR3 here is CSVAAGANVLTF. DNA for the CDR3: TGCAGCGTTGCCGCTGGGGCCAACGTCCTGACTTTC.

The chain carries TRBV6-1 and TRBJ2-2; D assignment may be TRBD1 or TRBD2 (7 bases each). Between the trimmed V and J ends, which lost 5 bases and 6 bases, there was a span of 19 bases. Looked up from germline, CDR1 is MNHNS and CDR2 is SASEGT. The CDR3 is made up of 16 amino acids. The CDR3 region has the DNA TGTGCCAGCAGTCCAATTCAGGGGGGGGCGTCCGGGGAGCTGTTTTTT. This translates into CASSPIQGGASGELFF.

The CDR3 loop is CASSLEPTGGTYEAVYF. The CDR3 nucleotides are TGTGCCAGCAGCTTAGAGCCCACAGGGGGTACCTACGAAGCAGTGTACTTC. The rearrangement joins TRBV11-1 to TRBJ2-7; 8 bases are shared with TRBD1. CDR3 length: 17 amino acids. J was trimmed by 12 bases and V by 1 base; bases with no gene match: 20. Germline-derived CDR1 and CDR2 are SGHAT and FQDESV (reference sequence).